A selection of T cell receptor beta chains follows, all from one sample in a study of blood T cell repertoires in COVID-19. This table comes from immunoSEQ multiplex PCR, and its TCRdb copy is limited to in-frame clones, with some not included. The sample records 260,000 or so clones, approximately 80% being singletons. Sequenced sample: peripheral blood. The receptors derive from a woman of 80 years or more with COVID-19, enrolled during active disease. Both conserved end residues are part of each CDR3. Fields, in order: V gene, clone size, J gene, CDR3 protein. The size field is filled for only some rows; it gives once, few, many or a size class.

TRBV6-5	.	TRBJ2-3	CASSYWGTASTDTQYF
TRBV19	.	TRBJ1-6	CASSTDKVSPLHF
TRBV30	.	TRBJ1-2	CAWSPGTDYGYTF
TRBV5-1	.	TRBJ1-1	CASSSMTFMNTEAFF
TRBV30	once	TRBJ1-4	CAWSVGGQGATNEKLFF
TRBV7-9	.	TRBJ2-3	CASSSTPGGTQYF
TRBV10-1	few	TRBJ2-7	CASSGQEVSYEQYF
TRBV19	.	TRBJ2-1	CASTGRGYNEQFF
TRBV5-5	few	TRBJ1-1	CASSLAGGREAFF
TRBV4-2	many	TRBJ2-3	CASSQGGQGNTDTQYF
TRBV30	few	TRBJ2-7	CAWSEGTAFYEQYF
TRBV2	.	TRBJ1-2	CASSGPGWRTYGYTF
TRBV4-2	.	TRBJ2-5	CASSQVGHGETQYF
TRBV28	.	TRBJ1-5	CASSRRVSSNQPQHF
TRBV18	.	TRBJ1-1	CASSPVLGASAEAFF
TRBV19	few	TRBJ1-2	CASSADRETHSGYTF
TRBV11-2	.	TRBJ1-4	CASSLTGTGVTNEKLFF
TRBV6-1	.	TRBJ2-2	CASSDRLLRQTNTGELFF
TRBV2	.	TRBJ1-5	CASSRQQGLEPQHF
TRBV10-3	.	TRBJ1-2	CAITPTANYGYTF
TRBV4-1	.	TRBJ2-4	CASSQEGDIQYF
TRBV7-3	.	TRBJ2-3	CASSLVSSGRVIADTQYF
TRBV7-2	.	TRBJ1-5	CASSLATGSNQPQHF
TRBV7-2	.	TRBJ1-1	CASSLIPGQVNTEAFF
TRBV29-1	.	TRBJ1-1	CSGRQGNTEAFF
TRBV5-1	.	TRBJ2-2	CASSLDRGRLSGELFF
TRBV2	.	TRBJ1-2	CASSELQGDGYTF
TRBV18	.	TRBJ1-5	CASSPTGDGNQPQHF
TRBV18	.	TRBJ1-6	CASSPDRGPSPLHF
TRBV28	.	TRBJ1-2	CASRPQGQKLYGYTF
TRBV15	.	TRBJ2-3	CATSRLAQKSTDTQYF
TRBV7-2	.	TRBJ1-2	CASSSGQGGYYGYTF
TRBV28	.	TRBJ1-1	CASEGNTEAFF
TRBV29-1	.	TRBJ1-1	CSAGDREAFF
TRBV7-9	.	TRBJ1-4	CASSFRTGSATNEKLFF
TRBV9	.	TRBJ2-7	CASSVSGRGADEQYF
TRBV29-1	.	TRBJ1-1	CSGRLGREAFF
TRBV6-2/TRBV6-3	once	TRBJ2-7	CASSNGLVGEQYF
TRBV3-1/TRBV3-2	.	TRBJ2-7	CASSHTRGRDRGEEQYF